These 7 T cell receptor beta chains originate from one sample sequenced in a study of blood T cell repertoires in COVID-19 (dated by TCRdb to the early 2020s). Libraries were prepared through the immunoSEQ multiplex PCR assay. This is the immuneACCESS table as TCRdb keeps it, with only in-frame sequences that have V and J called. A part of the clones is gone; compared with another copy, unresolved V genes explain less than half, and the rest is unexplained. Here the sample has fewer than 300,000 clones; roughly four fifths occur a single time. Of the sample, 8% to 9.5% is held by the ten largest clones. The sequenced material came from peripheral blood. These receptors all come from a woman between 45 and 60 years old who had recovered from COVID-19.

The chain joins TRBV21-1 to TRBJ2-7; TRBD2, the D gene given by the table, was not confirmed from the DNA. TRBV21-1 is deemed a pseudogene. This CDR3 is built from 14 residues. The CDR3, as DNA: TGTGCCAGCACCCCTAGCGGGAATGTTGGGGAGCAGTACTTC. Amino acid sequence: CASTPSGNVGEQYF.

The chain employs TRBV9 and TRBJ2-2; 12 bases are a match to TRBD2. The germline V gene encodes CDR1 SGDLS and CDR2 YYNGEE. The CDR3 spans 17 residues. V lost 7 bases to trimming and J lost 0 bases; unmatched junction nucleotides: 7. CDR3 in amino acids: CASPRTSGNTNTGELFF. The CDR3 region has the DNA TGTGCCAGCCCTAGGACTAGCGGGAATACGAACACCGGGGAGCTGTTTTTT.

The chain recombines TRBV30 with TRBJ1-6; 7 bases align to TRBD1. Per the germline V gene, CDR1 is GTSNPN and CDR2 is SVGIG (reference sequence). This CDR3 spans 18 amino acids. The trim removed 1 base at V and 0 bases at J, leaving 9 bases unmatched. CDR3 in amino acids: CAWSARDSLSSYNSPLHF. DNA for the CDR3: TGTGCCTGGAGTGCTCGGGACAGTCTGAGCTCCTATAATTCACCCCTCCACTTT.

The chain joins TRBV5-4 to TRBJ1-3; D gene unclear. CDR1 and CDR2 (germline): SGHNT, YYREEE (reference sequence). The CDR3 spans 12 residues. The V end was cut by 2 bases, the J end by 4 bases, with 4 bases between. CDR3 nucleotide sequence: TGTGCCAGCAGCTTACGGGGAAACACCATATATTTT. Protein: CASSLRGNTIYF.

The rearrangement joins TRBV4-3 to TRBJ2-1; 8 bases line up with TRBD1. V trimming: 5 bases; J trimming: 4 bases; junction bases outside the gene matches: 7. CDR3 length: 15 amino acids. Looked up from germline, CDR1 is LGHNA and CDR2 is YSLEER. This CDR3 is CASSFTGTGYNEQFF. CDR3 DNA: TGCGCCAGCAGCTTTACCGGGACAGGTTACAATGAGCAGTTCTTC.

Details on this clone: Other DNA sequences in this specimen translate into the identical CDR3. V gene TRBV7-2 combines with J gene TRBJ2-7; 9 bases agree with TRBD1. J gave up 3 bases and V 0 bases, and 3 bases lay outside the gene matches. Germline V gene lookup returns CDR1 SGHTA and CDR2 FQGNSA. CDR3 length: 15 residues. The CDR3 nucleotides read TGTGCCAGCAGCTTAGCCACAGGGGGCAGCTACGAGCAGTACTTC. Translating gives CASSLATGGSYEQYF.

This chain connects TRBV4-2 to TRBJ2-2, with 7 bases lining up with TRBD1. CDR3 size: 17 residues. The junction had 6 bases not matched to a gene; V was cut back by 2 bases and J by 0 bases. CDR1 LGHNA and CDR2 YNFKEQ come from the germline V gene. CDR3 loop: CASSQPRQGTNTGELFF. In DNA form, the CDR3 reads TGTGCCAGCAGCCAACCCAGACAGGGAACGAACACCGGGGAGCTGTTTTTT.